This TCR beta chain came from a study of shared clonotypes between healthy human individuals. Overall study results and limits: Naive CD4 clonotypes overlapped across a few donors at 4.5% to 5.5%.

A remark on this clone: The target antigen is unknown.

Recent acute infections and vaccinations were absent in the healthy HIV-negative adult donors. The test was conducted at deep level. Template for every sorted-subset replicate PCR totaled approximately 0.2 ug DNA, some 30,000 T cell genomes. Assay: immunoSEQ multiplex PCR; the TCRdb copy retains only in-frame clones and omits some. The table records 2 million to 3 million clones, roughly 93% of them present only once. Germline V lookup: CDR1 SGDLS, CDR2 YYNGEE. The CDR3 has 14 amino acids. V lost 0 bases and J lost 6, with 10 bases in between. The chain is built from TRBV9 and TRBJ2-1; the D is unclear. This TCR came from a man in his late teens or twenties in good health. Some clones in this sample may be carry-over from other donors' samples. The sample was naive CD4+ T cells from PBMCs. The subset: CD45RA+ positively selected. CDR3 in amino acids: CASSVDLRTNEQFF. The CDR3, as DNA: TGTGCCAGCAGCGTAGACTTGCGAACCAATGAGCAGTTCTTC.